This T cell receptor beta chain originates from a study of regulatory T cells in long-lasting Graves disease. This clonotype showed up just a few times. Germline V gene lookup returns CDR1 ENHRY and CDR2 SYGVKD. V lost 6 bases, J lost 7 bases, and 13 bases stayed unmatched. The CDR3 consists of 16 residues. TCR beta libraries were built with iRepertoire HTBI primers and Arm-PCR of CDR3 regions. One entry per CDR3 protein, called by TCRdb with MiXCR from the multiplex PCR reads. The sample lists approximately 350,000 distinct CDR3 sequences, 12% occurring once. Time point specified: newly diagnosed GD, antithyroid drugs for less than 3 months. From RNA extracted from PBMCs, the TCR library was made. The same specimen was also included in a second study, on T cells in Graves' hyperthyroidism and ophthalmopathy. That work adds: HTBI primers were employed in a first-round RT-PCR of the TCR CDR3.

Material: peripheral blood mononuclear cells (PBMCs), obtained at new diagnosis, from a patient treated with antithyroid drugs. The chain couples TRBV10-3 to TRBJ2-1, with 9 bases matching TRBD2. This sequence was found in a woman in her late teens or twenties with Graves disease. CDR3: CAIRKSPGTSRNEQFF. The CDR3 DNA reads TGTGCCATCAGAAAATCTCCCGGGACTAGCAGGAATGAGCAGTTCTTC.